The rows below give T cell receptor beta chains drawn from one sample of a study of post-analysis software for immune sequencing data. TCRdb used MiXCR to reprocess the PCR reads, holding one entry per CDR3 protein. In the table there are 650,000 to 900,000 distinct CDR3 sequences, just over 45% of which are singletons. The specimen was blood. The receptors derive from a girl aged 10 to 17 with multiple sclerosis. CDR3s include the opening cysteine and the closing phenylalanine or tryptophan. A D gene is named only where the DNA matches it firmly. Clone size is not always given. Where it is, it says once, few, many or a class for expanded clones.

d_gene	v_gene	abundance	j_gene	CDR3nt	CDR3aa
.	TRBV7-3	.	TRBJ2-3	TGTGCCAGCAGCTCCTCAGGGGCGCCTAAGAGCACAGATACGCAGTATTTT	CASSSSGAPKSTDTQYF
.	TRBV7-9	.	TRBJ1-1	TGTGCCAGCAGCTTCGGGAGTGTGGGCACTGAAGCTTTCTTT	CASSFGSVGTEAFF
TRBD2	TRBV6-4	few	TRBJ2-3	TGTGCCAGCAGTGACCCCAAGCGGGAGGTACCGAATACGCAGTATTTT	CASSDPKREVPNTQYF
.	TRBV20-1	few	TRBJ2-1	TGCAGTGCTACGTCTTTTGACGATGAGTTCTTC	CSATSFDDEFF
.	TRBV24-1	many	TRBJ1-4	TGTGCCACCAGTGATTCCAGACGGGCGGAAAAACTGTTTTTT	CATSDSRRAEKLFF
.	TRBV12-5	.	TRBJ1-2	TGTGCTAGTGGTTTGGGCCAGGTGACTTTAGGAGGCTACACCTTC	CASGLGQVTLGGYTF
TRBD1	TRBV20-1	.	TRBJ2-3	TGCAGTGCTCGCGATTACAGGGGGAAGTCAGAAGATACGCAGTATTTT	CSARDYRGKSEDTQYF
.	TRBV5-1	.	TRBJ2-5	TGCGCCAGCAGCTTTGGGGCGGGACAGATACAAGAGACCCAGTACTTC	CASSFGAGQIQETQYF
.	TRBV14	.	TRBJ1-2	TGTGCCAGCAGCCAGTGGGGACAACTACACGGAGATGGCTACACCTTC	CASSQWGQLHGDGYTF
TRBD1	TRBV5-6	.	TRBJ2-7	TGTGCCAGCGTATCCACGACAGGGGGAACCTACGAGCAGTACTTC	CASVSTTGGTYEQYF
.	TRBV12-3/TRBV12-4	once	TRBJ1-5	TGTGCCAGCAGGGCAGGGACGAACAATCAGCCCCAGCATTTT	CASRAGTNNQPQHF
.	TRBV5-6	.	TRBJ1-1	TGTGCCAGCAGCCTGACGGGACACATGAACACTGAAGCTTTCTTT	CASSLTGHMNTEAFF
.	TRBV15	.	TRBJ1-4	TGTGCCACCACAGACCACGCCAGGGCCACAACTAATGAAAAACTGTTTTTT	CATTDHARATTNEKLFF